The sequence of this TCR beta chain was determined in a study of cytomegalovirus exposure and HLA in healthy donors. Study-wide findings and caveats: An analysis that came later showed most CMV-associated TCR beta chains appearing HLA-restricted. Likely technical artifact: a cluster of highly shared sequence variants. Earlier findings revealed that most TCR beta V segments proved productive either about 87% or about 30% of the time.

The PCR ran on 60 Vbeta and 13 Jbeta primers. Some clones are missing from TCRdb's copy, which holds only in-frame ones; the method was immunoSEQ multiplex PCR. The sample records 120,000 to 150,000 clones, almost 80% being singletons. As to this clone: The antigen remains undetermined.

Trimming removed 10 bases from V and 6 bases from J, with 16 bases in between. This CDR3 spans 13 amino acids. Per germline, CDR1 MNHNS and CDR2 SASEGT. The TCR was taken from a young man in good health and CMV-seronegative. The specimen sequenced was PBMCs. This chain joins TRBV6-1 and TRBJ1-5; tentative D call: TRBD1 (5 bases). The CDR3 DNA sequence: TGTGCCACCAGCCGGCAGGGCGCTCAGCCCCAGCATTTT. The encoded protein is CATSRQGAQPQHF.